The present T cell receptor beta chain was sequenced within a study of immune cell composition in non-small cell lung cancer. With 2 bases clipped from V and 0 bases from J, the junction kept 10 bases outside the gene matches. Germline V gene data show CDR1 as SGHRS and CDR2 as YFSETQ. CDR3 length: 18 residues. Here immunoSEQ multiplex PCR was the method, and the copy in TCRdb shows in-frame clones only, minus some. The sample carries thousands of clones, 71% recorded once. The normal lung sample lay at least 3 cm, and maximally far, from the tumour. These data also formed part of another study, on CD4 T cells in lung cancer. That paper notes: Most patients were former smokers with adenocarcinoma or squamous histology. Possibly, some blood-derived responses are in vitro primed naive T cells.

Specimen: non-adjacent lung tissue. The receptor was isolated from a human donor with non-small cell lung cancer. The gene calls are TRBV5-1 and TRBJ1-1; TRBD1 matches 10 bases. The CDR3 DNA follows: TGCGCCAGCAGCTTAAGACGACAGGGGGCGCCGATGAACACTGAAGCTTTCTTT. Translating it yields CASSLRRQGAPMNTEAFF.